This is a list of T cell receptor beta chains from one sample in a study of breast tumors, draining lymph nodes, adjacent tissues. TCRdb reanalysed the multiplex PCR reads using MiXCR and keeps one entry per CDR3 protein. In the table there are 15,000 to 20,000 distinct CDR3 sequences, 45% of which are singletons. Sequenced sample: tumor-adjacent breast tissue. Receptors originate from a female donor with breast cancer. Some clones in this sample may be carry-over from other donors' samples. Each CDR3 is given with its conserved first and last residue. A D gene is named only where the DNA matches it firmly. Clone sizes are given selectively: once, few, many, or a class where the clone is expanded.

d_call	v_call	clone_size	j_call	cdr3_aa	cdr3_nt
.	TRBV29-1	.	TRBJ2-7	CSVLQGRGGNEQYF	TGCAGCGTTCTCCAAGGCAGGGGAGGTAACGAGCAGTACTTC
TRBD1	TRBV20-1	.	TRBJ2-2	CSATRQGTGELFF	TGCAGTGCTACTCGACAGGGAACCGGGGAGCTGTTTTTT
TRBD2	TRBV10-2	.	TRBJ2-7	CASSELGTSGRPSSYEQYF	TGCGCCAGCAGTGAGCTTGGGACTAGCGGGAGGCCATCTTCCTACGAGCAGTACTTC
.	TRBV6-5	many	TRBJ1-5	CASSYSGIDRWPQHF	TGTGCCAGCAGTTACTCAGGCATCGATAGATGGCCCCAGCATTTT
TRBD1	TRBV20-1	.	TRBJ2-7	CSARDGDRVSEQYF	TGCAGTGCTAGAGATGGGGACAGGGTCAGCGAGCAGTACTTC
.	TRBV7-6	many	TRBJ2-3	CASSLAGATDTQYF	TGTGCCAGCAGCTTAGCGGGGGCCACAGATACGCAGTATTTT
TRBD2	TRBV6-1	medium-sized	TRBJ2-1	CASSIAGGPVNEQFF	TGTGCCAGCAGTATCGCGGGGGGGCCGGTCAATGAGCAGTTCTTC
.	TRBV29-1	many	TRBJ2-5	CSVGWIQETQYF	TGCAGCGTTGGTTGGATCCAAGAGACCCAGTACTTC
.	TRBV2	medium-sized	TRBJ1-2	CASSYSGGDGYTF	TGTGCCAGCAGTTACTCAGGAGGCGATGGCTACACCTTC
.	TRBV20-1	.	TRBJ2-5	CSAEGDWGWETQYF	TGCAGTGCGGAGGGTGACTGGGGCTGGGAGACCCAGTACTTC
TRBD1	TRBV5-1	.	TRBJ2-1	CASSLTGQGNNEQFF	TGCGCCAGCAGCTTGACGGGACAGGGGAACAATGAGCAGTTCTTC
TRBD1	TRBV6-5	many	TRBJ1-3	CASSSTGPGNTIYF	TGTGCCAGCAGTTCGACAGGGCCCGGAAACACCATATATTTT
.	TRBV5-4	.	TRBJ1-2	CASSSTAGDYGYTF	TGTGCCAGCAGCTCGACAGCAGGCGACTATGGCTACACCTTC
TRBD2	TRBV7-3	many	TRBJ2-5	CASSGGGGMETQYF	TGTGCCAGCAGCGGCGGGGGGGGGATGGAGACCCAGTACTTC
.	TRBV5-1	.	TRBJ1-3	CASKDSGNTIYF	TGCGCCAGCAAGGACTCTGGAAACACCATATATTTT
TRBD1	TRBV5-1	medium-sized	TRBJ2-3	CASSLVGTDSTDTQYF	TGCGCCAGCAGCTTGGTGGGGACAGACAGCACAGATACGCAGTATTTT
TRBD2	TRBV9	.	TRBJ2-7	CASSVWTSEGDTDYEQYF	TGTGCCAGCAGCGTATGGACTAGCGAGGGAGACACAGATTACGAGCAGTACTTC
.	TRBV19	.	TRBJ1-2	CASSQGRGSGYTF	TGTGCCAGTAGTCAGGGGAGGGGGTCTGGCTACACCTTC
.	TRBV6-1	once	TRBJ1-5	CASRRGGGYRPQHF	TGTGCCAGCAGGCGGGGGGGCGGCTATCGGCCCCAGCATTTT
.	TRBV7-9	medium-sized	TRBJ1-2	CASSLGRKEYGYTF	TGTGCCAGCAGCTTAGGACGGAAAGAATATGGCTACACCTTC